Below are 27 T cell receptor beta chains sequenced from a single sample in a study of cytomegalovirus exposure and HLA in healthy donors (dated by TCRdb to 2017 to 2019). The library was made by the immunoSEQ multiplex PCR assay. A mixture of 60 forward primers for TCR Vbeta segments and 13 reverse primers for TCR Jbeta segments was used in the multiplex PCR. This immuneACCESS table, as held by TCRdb, lists in-frame sequences with V and J called but not all clones. Of the missing ones, under half trace to an unresolved V gene in checked studies; the others have no known cause. The sample includes about 250,000 clones, with roughly 70% observed a single time. Under 3% of the sample is taken by the ten largest. The sample consisted of PBMCs. The receptors derive from a female donor in good health and CMV-seronegative.

The chain carries TRBV5-1 and TRBJ1-5; D is ambiguous. The germline gives CDR1 SGHRS, CDR2 YFSETQ. Trimming left V 0 bases short and J 7 bases short, with 14 bases between. This CDR3 is built from 15 residues. CDR3 sequence (DNA): TGCGCCAGCAGCTTGGCACCGGGCTCGGGGCAGCCCCAGCATTTT. Residues: CASSLAPGSGQPQHF.

The sample holds one count of this clone. The V gene is TRBV5-1, the J gene TRBJ1-4; a possible D gene is TRBD1 (5 bases). There are 15 residues in the CDR3. V lost 0 bases and J lost 5, with 11 bases in between. Germline loops: CDR1 SGHRS, CDR2 YFSETQ. DNA of the CDR3: TGCGCCAGCAGCTTGGCCGGAGGGGCCAATGAAAAACTGTTTTTT. Its protein is CASSLAGGANEKLFF.

The genes are TRBV5-4 and TRBJ2-3, with 8 bases identical to TRBD2. Trimming at V came to 5 bases and at J to 3 bases, leaving 8 bases not matched to a gene. CDR3 length: 15 amino acids. Germline V gene sequence: CDR1 SGHNT, CDR2 YYREEE (reference sequence). CDR3 nucleotides: TGTGCCAGCAGTCCCGGGACTAGGGGGACAGATACGCAGTATTTT. Protein product: CASSPGTRGTDTQYF. The complete variable domain, with remaining parts taken from reference TRBV5-4 and TRBJ2-3, reads ETGVTQSPTHLIKTRGQQVTLRCSSQSGHNTVSWYQQALGQGPQFIFQYYREEENGRGNFPPRFSGLQFPNYSSELNVNALELDDSALYLCASSPGTRGTDTQYFGPGTRLTVL.

The V call is TRBV28, the J call TRBJ2-7; 8 bases fit TRBD2. Germline values: CDR1 MDHEN, CDR2 SYDVKM. V lost 6 bases, J lost 5 bases, and 12 bases stayed unmatched. CDR3 size: 15 residues. The CDR3 DNA follows: TGTGCCAGCAGCCCACCCTCACTAGCGGAAGACGAGCAGTACTTC. Protein product: CASSPPSLAEDEQYF.

The CDR3, as DNA: TGTGCCAGCAGCCAAGTAATCCAGCGGGAGACAGATACGCAGTATTTT. Translated, it gives CASSQVIQRETDTQYF. The V gene is TRBV4-2, the J gene TRBJ2-3, with TRBD2 matching 8 bases. V shed 1 base, J shed 3 bases, and the junction held 6 bases outside the gene matches. The CDR3 is made up of 16 amino acids. CDR1 and CDR2 from the germline V gene are LGHNA and YNFKEQ.

This chain connects TRBV6-1 to TRBJ1-1; maybe TRBD1 (5 bases). The CDR3 has 14 amino acids. V was cut by 7 bases and J by 5 bases, with 17 bases left in between. The germline gives CDR1 MNHNS, CDR2 SASEGT. The CDR3 DNA reads as TGTGCCAGCAAGGTGGCAGGGTTTGTTACTGAAGCTTTCTTT. Encoded protein: CASKVAGFVTEAFF.

The CDR3 loop reads CASSSGTGRNQPQHF. DNA for the CDR3: TGTGCCAGCAGCTCTGGGACAGGGCGCAATCAGCCCCAGCATTTT. The chain couples TRBV5-6 to TRBJ1-5; 9 nucleotides agree with TRBD1. With 3 bases clipped from V and 2 bases from J, the junction kept 3 bases outside the gene matches. The CDR3 covers 15 residues. Germline V lookup: CDR1 SGHDT, CDR2 YYEEEE.

This clone was counted a single time. The CDR3 bases are TGTGCCAGCAGCTCGGTCACTCGCCCAACCTGGTCCTACGAGCAGTACTTC. This codes for CASSSVTRPTWSYEQYF. This sequence joins TRBV11-3 and TRBJ2-7; D not resolved. CDR1 is SGHNT, CDR2 YENEEA, per germline. V was shortened by 4 bases and J by 1 base, with 20 bases between the two germline ends. This CDR3 is 17 amino acids long.

This clone has more than one count but fewer than ten. The CDR3 loop reads CSVRGRRMGNYGYTF. CDR3 nucleotide sequence: TGCAGCGTCAGGGGGCGTAGGATGGGAAACTATGGCTACACCTTC. The chain couples TRBV29-1 to TRBJ1-2; 8 positions match TRBD1. The germline V gene encodes CDR1 SQVTM and CDR2 ANQGSEA. Unmatched junction bases numbered 11, after V lost 6 bases and J lost 2 bases. The CDR3 extends over 15 amino acids.

The CDR3 region is CASSLVAGGDIEQFF. In nucleotides, the CDR3 is TGTGCCAGCAGCTTGGTAGCGGGGGGTGATATTGAGCAGTTCTTC. The chain combines TRBV5-6 with TRBJ2-1, with 10 bases identical to TRBD2. With V trimmed by 0 bases and J by 9 bases, 6 bases remained unmatched. The CDR3 length is 15 residues. CDR1 is SGHDT and CDR2 is YYEEEE in the germline V gene.

The V and J genes are TRBV28 and TRBJ2-7; D may be TRBD1 (6 bases). CDR3 length: 13 residues. The germline gives CDR1 MDHEN, CDR2 SYDVKM. Trimming removed 7 bases from V and 4 bases from J, with 14 bases in between. The CDR3 sequence: CASNPGAKYEQYF. The CDR3 nucleotides are TGTGCCAGCAATCCAGGGGCAAAGTACGAGCAGTACTTC.

This clone was seen only a few times. V gene TRBV6-1 combines with J gene TRBJ2-7; 7 bases map to TRBD2. J was trimmed by 5 bases and V by 7 bases; bases with no gene match: 8. CDR1 MNHNS and CDR2 SASEGT come from the germline V gene. There are 13 residues in the CDR3. The CDR3 loop reads CASTRPGLHEQYF. The CDR3 nucleotides are TGTGCCAGCACCCGTCCGGGACTACACGAGCAGTACTTC.

The rearrangement links TRBV7-2 to TRBJ2-7; D gene unclear. Germline CDR1 is SGHTA and CDR2 is FQGNSA. V was trimmed by 3 bases and J by 1 base, leaving 10 bases between them. This CDR3 contains 14 residues. CDR3 coding DNA: TGTGCCAGCAGCTTTGATCGCGGTTCCTACGAGCAGTACTTC. It encodes CASSFDRGSYEQYF. The full variable domain, in which reference TRBV7-2 and TRBJ2-7 provide the parts outside the CDR3, is GAGVSQSPSNKVTEKGKDVELRCDPISGHTALYWYRQSLGQGLEFLIYFQGNSAPDKSGLPSDRFSAERTGGSVSTLTIQRTQQEDSAVYLCASSFDRGSYEQYFGPGTRLTVT.

The CDR3 sequence is CASSMEGQGVGNTIYF. The CDR3 DNA reads as TGCGCCAGCAGCATGGAGGGACAGGGGGTTGGAAACACCATATATTTT. The chain carries TRBV5-1 and TRBJ1-3, with TRBD1 matching over 11 bases. The CDR3 extends over 16 amino acids. Germline-derived CDR1 and CDR2 are SGHRS and YFSETQ. Germline trimming cut 4 bases from V and 3 bases from J; bases unmatched to any gene: 6. Together with reference TRBV5-1 and TRBJ1-3, the CDR3 gives the full variable domain: KAGVTQTPRYLIKTRGQQVTLSCSPISGHRSVSWYQQTPGQGLQFLFEYFSETQRNKGNFPGRFSGRQFSNSRSEMNVSTLELGDSALYLCASSMEGQGVGNTIYFGEGSWLTVV.

This chain joins TRBV6-6 and TRBJ1-2, with 9 nucleotides matching TRBD1. After removal of 6 bases from V and 4 bases from J, the junction contained 6 bases not matched to a gene. The CDR3 spans 14 residues. Germline V gene sequence: CDR1 MNHNY, CDR2 SVGAGI (reference sequence). The CDR3 DNA sequence: TGTGCCAGCAGCCACGGACAGGGGCTCTATGGCTACACCTTC. Protein product: CASSHGQGLYGYTF.

V is TRBV5-4 and J is TRBJ2-3; 11 bases match TRBD2. Germline CDR1 and CDR2: SGHNT and YYREEE (reference sequence). CDR3 length equals 14 residues. After removal of 6 bases from V and 5 bases from J, the junction contained 5 bases not matched to a gene. The CDR3 here is CASILAGGEDTQYF. In DNA, the CDR3 is TGTGCCAGCATCCTAGCGGGAGGTGAAGATACGCAGTATTTT.

The gene calls are TRBV27 and TRBJ2-2; tentatively, D is TRBD2 (6 bases). The V and J ends lost 8 bases and 3 bases respectively, with 19 bases between them. Germline CDR1 MNHEY, CDR2 SMNVEV (reference sequence). This CDR3 has 16 amino acids. This CDR3 reads CASGGLLGFHTGELFF. The CDR3 nucleotides read TGTGCCAGCGGAGGGCTCCTAGGTTTCCACACCGGGGAGCTGTTTTTT.

The gene calls are TRBV6-5 and TRBJ2-2; D perhaps matches TRBD1 (6 bases). The length of the CDR3 is 16 residues. V lost 4 bases, J lost 5 bases, and 17 bases lay in between. CDR1 MNHEY and CDR2 SVGAGI come from the germline V gene. This chain's CDR3 is CASSSDGTRLTGELFF. The CDR3 nucleotides are TGTGCCAGCAGTTCCGACGGGACACGGTTAACCGGGGAGCTGTTTTTT.

The CDR3 spells CASSFGTGGGEKLFF. The CDR3 nucleotides are TGTGCCAGCAGCTTTGGGACAGGGGGCGGAGAAAAACTGTTTTTT. This chain joins TRBV11-2 and TRBJ1-4; TRBD1 agrees at 12 bases. Germline CDR1 reads SGHAT; CDR2 reads FQNNGV. This CDR3 has 15 amino acids. V lost 3 bases and J lost 8; bases outside the gene matches: 4.

In its sample, this clone was seen once. The chain uses TRBV4-1 and TRBJ1-2; tentatively, D is TRBD1 (6 bases). The CDR3 has 16 residues. V gave up 1 base and J gave up 1 base, with 13 bases separating them. Germline values: CDR1 MGHRA, CDR2 YSYEKL. In DNA form, the CDR3 reads TGCGCCAGCAGCCAAGGCGGGGGCGCGAATAACTATGGCTACACCTTC. Its translation: CASSQGGGANNYGYTF.

There are a few counts of this clone. Other DNA sequences from this sample encode an identical CDR3 as well. The chain is built from TRBV6-6 and TRBJ2-7; 12 bases agree with TRBD2. This CDR3 region has 15 residues. V lost 5 bases, J lost 2 bases, and 4 bases stayed unmatched. Germline-derived CDR1 and CDR2 are MNHNY and SVGAGI (reference sequence). This CDR3 reads CASSPLAGGPYEQYF. The CDR3 DNA sequence: TGTGCCAGCAGTCCTCTAGCGGGAGGGCCCTACGAGCAGTACTTC.

This clone was found a few times. V gene TRBV5-4 combines with J gene TRBJ1-5, with 7 bases lining up with TRBD1. Germline loops: CDR1 SGHNT, CDR2 YYREEE (reference sequence). This CDR3 is 15 amino acids long. J was trimmed by 3 bases and V by 2 bases; bases with no gene match: 5. The CDR3 nucleotides read TGTGCCAGCAGCTTAGACAGGGCTTCCAATCAGCCCCAGCATTTT. Translation: CASSLDRASNQPQHF.

V and J are TRBV4-1 and TRBJ2-7; the D gene is possibly TRBD2 (5 bases). CDR1 and CDR2 from the germline V gene are MGHRA and YSYEKL. CDR3 length: 15 amino acids. Between the trimmed V and J ends, which lost 4 bases and 6 bases, there was a span of 19 bases. As DNA, the CDR3 is TGCGCCAGCAGCCTTCCGGGGTCAACAATCGGCGAGCAGTACTTC. Translation: CASSLPGSTIGEQYF.

The rearrangement uses TRBV5-1 and TRBJ2-7; TRBD1 might be the D (6 bases). CDR3 length: 15 residues. V lost 0 bases and J lost 3, with 13 bases in between. From germline, CDR1 is SGHRS and CDR2 YFSETQ. In DNA, the CDR3 is TGCGCCAGCAGCTTGGTCGGACAGAAAGTCTACGAGCAGTACTTC. It yields the protein CASSLVGQKVYEQYF.

The genes are TRBV4-2 and TRBJ2-1; a weak D match, TRBD2 (5 bases). V was pared by 2 bases and J by 2 bases, with 16 bases between. CDR1 is LGHNA and CDR2 is YNFKEQ in the germline V gene. CDR3 length: 17 residues. The CDR3 protein is CASSQPRGWGTYNEQFF. The CDR3 nucleotides are TGTGCCAGCAGCCAACCACGGGGTTGGGGAACCTACAATGAGCAGTTCTTC.

CDR3 in amino acids: CASTVAEHNEQFF. The CDR3 coding sequence is TGTGCCAGCACCGTAGCGGAACACAATGAGCAGTTCTTC. This chain uses TRBV6-5 with TRBJ2-1, with D tentatively TRBD2 (6 bases). CDR1 is MNHEY and CDR2 is SVGAGI in the germline V gene. This CDR3 has 13 amino acids. V lost 7 bases, J lost 5 bases, and 12 bases lay in between.

This clone was found a few times. The rearrangement joins TRBV7-9 to TRBJ2-7; the match to TRBD2 covers 13 bases. The CDR3 totals 15 residues. The ends lost 3 bases at V and 3 bases at J; junction bases unmatched: 2. CDR1 SEHNR and CDR2 FQNEAQ come from the germline V gene (reference sequence). CDR3: CASSFGTSGDYEQYF. DNA for the CDR3: TGTGCCAGCAGCTTTGGGACTAGCGGGGACTACGAGCAGTACTTC.